What follows are 26 T cell receptor beta chains derived from one specimen sequenced in a study of shared clonotypes between healthy human individuals (dated by TCRdb to about 2020). The library relied on the immunoSEQ multiplex PCR assay. The source is immuneACCESS, and TCRdb retained only in-frame sequences with V and J called. Part of the clones is not carried over; for the studies checked, unresolved V genes explain less than half of this, and the remainder is unexplained. Within this sample are about 120,000 clones, with around 68% of them counted one time only. The ten most abundant clones make up roughly 24% of the sample. Specimen: memory CD8+ T cells sorted from blood. The intended sense of this specimen's cell subset or site label: CD45RO+ cells pooled with CCR7-negative TemRA cells. Receptors were obtained from a woman under 40 in good health.

This clone was seen once. The sample has other DNA sequences that encode this CDR3 too. The rearrangement links TRBV11-2 to TRBJ2-7, with D unresolved. Deletions cut 1 base from V and 3 bases from J, with 7 bases between. From germline, CDR1 is SGHAT and CDR2 FQNNGV. The CDR3 runs 13 residues. The CDR3 DNA reads as TGTGCCAGCAGCTTAGGACCGAACTACGAGCAGTACTTC. The encoded protein is CASSLGPNYEQYF.

This sequence joins TRBV6-6 and TRBJ2-7; 9 bases match TRBD2. Germline V CDR1 and CDR2: MNHNY, SVGAGI (reference sequence). The junction had 7 bases not matched to a gene; V was cut back by 7 bases and J by 3 bases. This CDR3 has 14 amino acids. CDR3 nucleotides: TGTGCCAGCACACCGTTAGCGGGAGTCTACGAGCAGTACTTC. Translating gives CASTPLAGVYEQYF.

The chain links TRBV28 to TRBJ2-2; 7 nucleotides align to TRBD2. CDR3 length: 18 residues. CDR1 is MDHEN and CDR2 is SYDVKM in the germline V gene. V was clipped by 3 bases and J by 1 base; unmatched bases: 11. The CDR3 is CASSFGGSAFGNTGELFF. The CDR3 DNA reads TGTGCCAGCAGTTTTGGCGGGAGTGCGTTTGGGAACACCGGGGAGCTGTTTTTT.

This clone was counted a few times. The rearrangement uses TRBV28 and TRBJ2-7; weak D call: TRBD2 (6 bases). V was trimmed by 3 bases and J by 2 bases, leaving 17 bases between them. The CDR3 loop spans 16 amino acids. CDR1 MDHEN and CDR2 SYDVKM come from the germline V gene. This CDR3 is CASSFLLARLTYEQYF. In nucleotides, the CDR3 is TGTGCCAGCAGTTTTCTCCTAGCGCGGCTAACCTACGAGCAGTACTTC.

The chain is built from TRBV29-1 and TRBJ1-1, with no clear D. Per the germline V gene, CDR1 is SQVTM and CDR2 is ANQGSEA. This CDR3 comprises 11 residues. V gave up 2 bases and J gave up 6 bases, with 7 bases separating them. The CDR3 loop is CSVEMIPEAFF. The CDR3 nucleotides are TGCAGCGTTGAAATGATCCCTGAAGCTTTCTTT.

This clone showed up just a few times. The CDR3 nucleotides read TGCAGTGCTAGAGAGGGTCAGCCCCAGCATTTT. Translated: CSAREGQPQHF. The chain recombines TRBV20-1 with TRBJ1-5, with D hard to call. Germline-derived CDR1 and CDR2 are DFQATT and SNEGSKA (reference sequence). With 0 bases removed from V and 6 bases from J, the gap between germline ends came to 3 bases. The CDR3 totals 11 residues.

This chain connects TRBV6-5 to TRBJ2-2; D perhaps matches TRBD2 (5 bases). With 7 bases removed from V and 4 bases from J, the gap between germline ends came to 10 bases. CDR3 length: 13 residues. The V gene's germline CDR1 is MNHEY and CDR2 SVGAGI. In DNA form, the CDR3 reads TGTGCCAGCACGAGCGGAGGCACCGGGGAGCTGTTTTTT. This codes for CASTSGGTGELFF.

The rearrangement uses TRBV2 and TRBJ2-7; 8 positions agree with TRBD2. V lost 6 bases, J lost 0 bases, and 7 bases stayed unmatched. CDR3 length: 15 residues. The germline gives CDR1 SNHLY, CDR2 FYNNEI. The CDR3 loop is CASRLAVQGSYEQYF. The CDR3 DNA sequence: TGTGCCAGCAGACTAGCGGTACAAGGCTCCTACGAGCAGTACTTC.

This clone was recorded a few times. V gene TRBV2 combines with J gene TRBJ2-7, with D hard to call. The length of the CDR3 is 14 residues. The germline CDR1 and CDR2 sequences are SNHLY and FYNNEI. Trimming took 4 bases from V and 0 from J, leaving 10 bases between them. CDR3 residues: CASSVFGSSYEQYF. CDR3 nucleotide sequence: TGTGCCAGCAGTGTTTTCGGCAGCTCCTACGAGCAGTACTTC.

V is TRBV28 and J is TRBJ1-5; D not resolved. The germline V and J ends were trimmed by 3 bases and 3 bases, with 9 bases remaining between them. The CDR3 contains 14 residues. Germline values: CDR1 MDHEN, CDR2 SYDVKM. CDR3 nucleotides: TGTGCCAGCAGTTTTTGGCGGAACAATCAGCCCCAGCATTTT. It encodes CASSFWRNNQPQHF.

This chain links TRBV27 with TRBJ2-1, with TRBD2 identical over 7 bases. The CDR3 is 12 residues long. Germline loops: CDR1 MNHEY, CDR2 SMNVEV (reference sequence). V lost 7 bases and J lost 8; bases outside the gene matches: 5. The CDR3 DNA sequence: TGTGCCAGCACCACGGGGGGACATGAGCAGTTCTTC. As protein: CASTTGGHEQFF.

The chain joins TRBV11-2 to TRBJ2-7; TRBD2 aligns across 8 bases. The CDR3 is 16 residues long. Germline values: CDR1 SGHAT, CDR2 FQNNGV. Trimming cost V 0 bases and J 4 bases; bases outside gene matches: 8. The CDR3 protein is CASSLEFGLAIYEQYF. For the CDR3, the DNA is TGTGCCAGCAGCTTAGAGTTCGGACTAGCAATATACGAGCAGTACTTC.

V usage is TRBV2 and J usage is TRBJ1-5; unclear D gene. The CDR3 spans 18 residues. V lost 6 bases and J 1 base, leaving 22 bases between the germline ends. Germline CDR1 reads SNHLY; CDR2 reads FYNNEI. The DNA of the CDR3 is TGTGCCAGCAGGGCGATTTTGTATGGCACGTCGAGCAATCAGCCCCAGCATTTT. Encoded protein: CASRAILYGTSSNQPQHF. The whole variable domain, filled in from reference TRBV2 and TRBJ1-5, reads EPEVTQTPSHQVTQMGQEVILRCVPISNHLYFYWYRQILGQKVEFLVSFYNNEISEKSEIFDDQFSVERPDGSNFTLKIRSTKLEDSAMYFCASRAILYGTSSNQPQHFGDGTRLSIL.

The gene calls are TRBV6-1 and TRBJ2-7, with TRBD2 matching over 9 bases. CDR1 is MNHNS and CDR2 is SASEGT in the germline V gene. Unmatched junction bases numbered 7, after V lost 2 bases and J lost 2 bases. This CDR3 has 16 amino acids. CDR3 protein: CASSEFLSGSAYEQYF. The CDR3 DNA follows: TGTGCCAGCAGTGAATTCCTTAGCGGGAGCGCCTACGAGCAGTACTTC.

This clone was seen just once. The CDR3 loop is CASSQPGQGYYNEQFF. Written as DNA, the CDR3 is TGCGCCAGCAGCCAACCGGGACAGGGATACTACAATGAGCAGTTCTTC. The V call is TRBV4-1, the J call TRBJ2-1, with 9 bases identical to TRBD1. Germline loops: CDR1 MGHRA, CDR2 YSYEKL. This CDR3 is built from 16 residues. J lost 3 bases, V lost 2 bases, and 5 bases had no gene match.

There are many counts of this clone. The CDR3 coding sequence is TGTGCCAGCAGTTACTCTGAAGTTCCTTGGCATGAGCAGTTCTTC. It yields the protein CASSYSEVPWHEQFF. The V gene is TRBV6-5, the J gene TRBJ2-1; D unresolved. The CDR3 is 15 residues long. V was clipped by 0 bases and J by 8 bases, with 14 bases between them. CDR1 and CDR2 (germline): MNHEY, SVGAGI.

The chain has TRBV6-1 and TRBJ1-1; TRBD1 agrees at 10 bases. V was pared by 0 bases and J by 6 bases, with 7 bases of the junction left unmatched. This CDR3 contains 16 residues. Germline V gene lookup returns CDR1 MNHNS and CDR2 SASEGT. The CDR3 nucleotides read TGTGCCAGCAGTGAAGCTGTGACAGGGGGCTTCTCTGAAGCTTTCTTT. Translation: CASSEAVTGGFSEAFF.

This clone has more than one count but fewer than ten. The sample has other DNA sequences that encode this CDR3 too. This chain connects TRBV9 to TRBJ2-3; D is uncertain. The CDR3 runs to 14 residues. Trimming removed 5 bases at V and 4 bases at J, with 14 bases between. Germline V lookup: CDR1 SGDLS, CDR2 YYNGEE. The CDR3 here is CASSFGGGSDTQYF. The CDR3 DNA is TGTGCCAGCAGTTTCGGCGGCGGATCAGATACGCAGTATTTT.

The chain uses TRBV7-9 and TRBJ2-7, with TRBD2 identical over 8 bases. The CDR3 totals 15 residues. Germline V gene data show CDR1 as SEHNR and CDR2 as FQNEAQ (reference sequence). V was pared by 2 bases and J by 4 bases, with 7 bases of the junction left unmatched. The CDR3 nucleotides are TGTGCCAGCAGCTTAATTGAAGCGGGAGTGTACGAGCAGTACTTC. Translating it yields CASSLIEAGVYEQYF.

The chain's CDR3 is CASRNTRGADNQPQHF. CDR3 in DNA: TGTGCCAGCAGGAACACAAGGGGGGCCGACAATCAGCCCCAGCATTTT. The chain recombines TRBV28 with TRBJ1-5, with a possible D match to TRBD1 (6 bases). Trimming left V 6 bases short and J 3 bases short, with 18 bases between. The CDR3 length is 16 residues. Germline CDR1 MDHEN, CDR2 SYDVKM.

The chain links TRBV4-1 to TRBJ2-2; 9 bases line up with TRBD2. This CDR3 has 15 amino acids. With 4 bases clipped from V and 6 bases from J, the junction kept 6 bases outside the gene matches. In germline, CDR1 is MGHRA, CDR2 YSYEKL. This chain's CDR3 is CASSRSSGMAGELFF. In nucleotides, the CDR3 is TGCGCCAGCAGCCGCTCTAGCGGGATGGCCGGGGAGCTGTTTTTT.

This chain links TRBV19 with TRBJ2-2; D not certain. The germline V and J ends were trimmed by 4 bases and 2 bases, with 20 bases remaining between them. The CDR3 covers 18 residues. The V gene's germline CDR1 is LNHDA and CDR2 SQIVND (reference sequence). The CDR3 region has the DNA TGTGCCAGTAGTAGCCCCAGTTGGGGAACTTTAAACACCGGGGAGCTGTTTTTT. Translating gives CASSSPSWGTLNTGELFF. The full variable domain, completed using reference TRBV19 and TRBJ2-2, is DGGITQSPKYLFRKEGQNVTLSCEQNLNHDAMYWYRQDPGQGLRLIYYSQIVNDFQKGDIAEGYSVSREKKESFPLTVTSAQKNPTAFYLCASSSPSWGTLNTGELFFGEGSRLTVL.

This rearrangement joins TRBV27 to TRBJ2-3; 11 positions agree with TRBD2. Germline V gene lookup returns CDR1 MNHEY and CDR2 SMNVEV (reference sequence). Trimming took 2 bases from V and 8 from J; bases not matched to a gene: 12. The CDR3 length is 17 residues. The CDR3: CASSLTSGGDLHGTQYF. CDR3 sequence (DNA): TGTGCCAGCAGTTTAACTAGCGGGGGCGATCTCCATGGTACGCAGTATTTT.

V and J are TRBV19 and TRBJ2-7, with 7 bases identical to TRBD2. V dropped 1 base and J dropped 4; count of bases not matched to a gene: 7. Germline loops: CDR1 LNHDA, CDR2 SQIVND (reference sequence). This CDR3 comprises 15 residues. The CDR3 DNA reads as TGTGCCAGTAGTATAGGCCCTAGCGGTCTTTACGAGCAGTACTTC. Encoded protein: CASSIGPSGLYEQYF.

This chain links TRBV5-4 with TRBJ1-3; no definite D call. The germline V gene encodes CDR1 SGHNT and CDR2 YYREEE (reference sequence). The CDR3 extends over 14 amino acids. V lost 2 bases and J 1 base, leaving 7 bases between the germline ends. CDR3: CASSFGISGNTIYF. The CDR3 region has the DNA TGTGCCAGCAGCTTTGGGATTTCTGGAAACACCATATATTTT.

The chain employs TRBV2 and TRBJ1-1; D is unclear. The germline V and J ends were trimmed by 11 bases and 6 bases, with 13 bases remaining between them. CDR3 length: 11 amino acids. CDR1 and CDR2 from the germline V gene are SNHLY and FYNNEI. In DNA, the CDR3 is TGTGCCGGCGGTCGGAGGGCTGAAGCTTTCTTT. Its translation is CAGGRRAEAFF. Filled out from reference TRBV2 and TRBJ1-1, the complete variable domain reads EPEVTQTPSHQVTQMGQEVILRCVPISNHLYFYWYRQILGQKVEFLVSFYNNEISEKSEIFDDQFSVERPDGSNFTLKIRSTKLEDSAMYFCAGGRRAEAFFGQGTRLTVV.